One and the same sample provided the 9 T cell receptor beta chains below, sequenced in a study of shared clonotypes between healthy human individuals. Sequencing was performed with immunoSEQ multiplex PCR; in TCRdb, only in-frame clones are kept and a portion is missing. Of hundreds of thousands of clones detected, 74% appear once; the ten largest clones hold 1.5% to 2%. Material for sequencing was memory CD4+ T cells sorted from blood. Subset defined: CD45RA-negative fraction. The receptor source for this set is a woman aged 25 to 39 in good health.

Here the CDR3 reads CASSPHGGEYGETQYF. The CDR3 coding sequence is TGTGCCAGCAGCCCGCACGGAGGGGAATACGGGGAGACCCAGTACTTC. This chain uses TRBV11-2 with TRBJ2-5, with TRBD2 as a possible D gene (6 bases). Between the trimmed V and J ends, which lost 5 bases and 5 bases, there was a span of 21 bases. This CDR3 is 16 amino acids long. Germline lookup yields CDR1 SGHAT and CDR2 FQNNGV.

The J gene is TRBJ2-2, the V gene TRBV2, with D tentatively TRBD2 (5 bases). Germline V gene data show CDR1 as SNHLY and CDR2 as FYNNEI. V lost 5 bases and J 6 bases, leaving 16 bases between the germline ends. CDR3 length: 15 residues. The CDR3 nucleotides read TGTGCCAGCAGTAAACTCGTGACTAAATCCGGGGAGCTGTTTTTT. It encodes CASSKLVTKSGELFF.

J is TRBJ2-3 and V is TRBV4-1, with 10 bases aligning to TRBD2. J was trimmed by 6 bases and V by 4 bases; bases with no gene match: 7. CDR1 MGHRA and CDR2 YSYEKL come from the germline V gene. This CDR3 has 15 amino acids. The CDR3 bases are TGCGCCAGCAGCCGGATAGCGGGAGGCCTGGATACGCAGTATTTT. This translates into CASSRIAGGLDTQYF.

The chain couples TRBV19 to TRBJ2-1; TRBD2 agrees at 7 bases. The CDR3 covers 14 residues. Per the germline V gene, CDR1 is LNHDA and CDR2 is SQIVND (reference sequence). The ends lost 3 bases at V and 5 bases at J; junction bases unmatched: 4. CDR3 DNA: TGTGCCAGTAGTATGCCTAGCGGCCACAATGAGCAGTTCTTC. Residues: CASSMPSGHNEQFF.

This chain connects TRBV7-2 to TRBJ1-5; no clear D. V lost 0 bases, J lost 5 bases, and 8 bases lay in between. Germline V lookup: CDR1 SGHTA, CDR2 FQGNSA. The CDR3 loop spans 14 amino acids. The CDR3 region is CASSLAHGDQPQHF. The CDR3 DNA sequence: TGTGCCAGCAGCTTAGCGCACGGGGATCAGCCCCAGCATTTT.

In DNA, the CDR3 is TGTGCCAGCAGTTTAGGCGGGATAGTCTACAATGAGCAGTTCTTC. Its translation is CASSLGGIVYNEQFF. The genes are TRBV28 and TRBJ2-1; the D gene is possibly TRBD2 (6 bases). Trimming left V 2 bases short and J 3 bases short, with 11 bases between. Germline V gene lookup returns CDR1 MDHEN and CDR2 SYDVKM. This CDR3 is 15 amino acids long. Using reference TRBV28 and TRBJ2-1 for the parts outside the CDR3, the full variable domain is DVKVTQSSRYLVKRTGEKVFLECVQDMDHENMFWYRQDPGLGLRLIYFSYDVKMKEKGDIPEGYSVSREKKERFSLILESASTNQTSMYLCASSLGGIVYNEQFFGPGTRLTVL.

The chain is built from TRBV7-9 and TRBJ2-5; TRBD1 might be the D (6 bases). CDR1 is SEHNR and CDR2 is FQNEAQ in the germline V gene (reference sequence). Trimming removed 5 bases from V and 5 bases from J, with 18 bases in between. The CDR3 loop spans 15 amino acids. CDR3 bases: TGTGCCAGCAGCCTACAGGGACGTCTTGGGGAGACCCAGTACTTC. Its protein is CASSLQGRLGETQYF. Full variable domain (rest looked up from reference TRBV7-9 and TRBJ2-5): DTGVSQNPRHKITKRGQNVTFRCDPISEHNRLYWYRQTLGQGPEFLTYFQNEAQLEKSRLLSDRFSAERPKGSFSTLEIQRTEQGDSAMYLCASSLQGRLGETQYFGPGTRLLVL.

This chain connects TRBV4-1 to TRBJ2-2, with D perhaps TRBD2 (6 bases). The CDR3 is 17 residues long. V was shortened by 1 base and J by 1 base, with 13 bases between the two germline ends. The germline V gene encodes CDR1 MGHRA and CDR2 YSYEKL. CDR3 loop: CASSQVVAGRNTGELFF. The CDR3 region has the DNA TGCGCCAGCAGCCAAGTCGTAGCCGGGAGGAACACCGGGGAGCTGTTTTTT.

The CDR3 nucleotides are TGCAGCGTTGAAACGGGGGCTGTGAACACCGGGGAGCTGTTTTTT. Amino acid sequence: CSVETGAVNTGELFF. The J gene is TRBJ2-2, the V gene TRBV29-1; possibly TRBD1 or TRBD2 for D (6 bases each). The CDR3 has 15 residues. Trimming removed 2 bases from V and 1 base from J, with 11 bases in between. Germline assignment: CDR1 SQVTM and CDR2 ANQGSEA.